This T cell receptor beta chain was documented in a study of early T cells in non-severe SARS-CoV-2 infection. Study summary: Whole-blood bulk RNA, unsorted, was sequenced, and chains were unpaired.

In the case of this clonotype: The antigen remains unidentified.

CDR1 SNHLY and CDR2 FYNNEI come from the germline V gene. The junction had 4 bases not matched to a gene; V was cut back by 6 bases and J by 1 base. This CDR3 contains 15 residues. General observations from the study: Reliance on VDJdb matching favored anti-spike CD8 responses; private and CD4 specificities were missed.

The library protocol tagged individual cDNA molecules with unique molecular identifiers. TCRdb independently ran MiXCR on the 5' RACE reads; one entry per CDR3 protein. This table has tens of thousands of distinct CDR3 sequences, about 6.8% appearing once. This clonotype was sampled from an adult who was a healthcare worker with PCR-confirmed SARS-CoV-2 infection or an uninfected control (not recorded which). Sequenced here: whole blood, sampled at baseline. This chain connects TRBV2 to TRBJ1-1; 11 bases fit TRBD1. The CDR3 DNA reads as TGTGCCAGCAGCCCCGGACAGGGGGCGAACACTGAAGCTTTCTTT. This codes for CASSPGQGANTEAFF.